The table lists the clone carrying this TCR beta chain with a few counts. Its antigen is not identified. Exclusion followed for patients with uncontrolled infection, other autoimmune disease, pregnancy or lactation. This sample stems from a study of T cells in Graves' hyperthyroidism and ophthalmopathy. Notes on the study in general: Blood also showed most of the thyroid clonotypes that were expanded above 0.001.

Researchers amplified the TCR beta CDR3 regions from RNA transcripts. A set of HTBI primers served as the primers for a first-round RT-PCR of the TCR CDR3. MiXCR, applied by TCRdb to the multiplex PCR reads, yields one record per CDR3 protein. This sample has 700,000 to 950,000 distinct CDR3 sequences, with 30% to 40% found just once. The CDR3 runs to 13 residues. The germline V gene encodes CDR1 MNHEY and CDR2 SVGAGI. V was trimmed by 0 bases and J by 4 bases, leaving 6 bases between them. Sequenced: blood. This chain links TRBV6-5 with TRBJ1-2; D remains ambiguous. This TCR was sampled from a woman in her thirties or forties with Graves' hyperthyroidism. The DNA of the CDR3 is TGTGCCAGCAGTTACTCGAGCGTCTATGGCTACACCTTC. This encodes CASSYSSVYGYTF.